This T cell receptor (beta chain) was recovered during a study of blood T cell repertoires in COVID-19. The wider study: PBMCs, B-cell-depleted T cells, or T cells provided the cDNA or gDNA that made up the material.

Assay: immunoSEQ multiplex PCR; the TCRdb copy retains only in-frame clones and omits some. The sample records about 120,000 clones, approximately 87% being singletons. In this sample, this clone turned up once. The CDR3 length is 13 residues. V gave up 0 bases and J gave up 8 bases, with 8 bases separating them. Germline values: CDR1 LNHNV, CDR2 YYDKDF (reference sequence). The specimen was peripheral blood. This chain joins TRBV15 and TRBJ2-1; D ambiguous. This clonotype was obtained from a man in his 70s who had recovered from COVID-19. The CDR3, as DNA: TGTGCCACCAGCAGAGATTTAGTCGATGAGCAGTTCTTC. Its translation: CATSRDLVDEQFF.